This T cell receptor (beta chain) stems from a study of CD8 T cells in Susac syndrome. Findings and caveats of the study: The study recognized that its TCR sequencing and HLA analysis covered a relatively small number of individuals.

With regard to this clonotype: The antigen is undetermined.

Reverse transcription used about 0.45 to 1 ug RNA and random hexamers. TCRdb redid the calling of the immunoSEQ multiplex PCR reads with MiXCR, one entry per CDR3 protein. This table has around 200,000 distinct CDR3 sequences, 90% to 95% appearing once. The ends lost 2 bases at V and 4 bases at J; junction bases unmatched: 4. The germline gives CDR1 MGHRA, CDR2 YSYEKL. This CDR3 spans 15 amino acids. Specimen: CD8+ T cells from PBMCs. V is TRBV4-1 and J is TRBJ2-1; TRBD1 aligns across 8 bases. The TCR was taken from a human donor with multiple sclerosis. The CDR3 spells CASSQLDRAYNEQFF. CDR3 nucleotide sequence: TGCGCCAGCAGCCAACTGGACAGGGCTTACAATGAGCAGTTCTTC.